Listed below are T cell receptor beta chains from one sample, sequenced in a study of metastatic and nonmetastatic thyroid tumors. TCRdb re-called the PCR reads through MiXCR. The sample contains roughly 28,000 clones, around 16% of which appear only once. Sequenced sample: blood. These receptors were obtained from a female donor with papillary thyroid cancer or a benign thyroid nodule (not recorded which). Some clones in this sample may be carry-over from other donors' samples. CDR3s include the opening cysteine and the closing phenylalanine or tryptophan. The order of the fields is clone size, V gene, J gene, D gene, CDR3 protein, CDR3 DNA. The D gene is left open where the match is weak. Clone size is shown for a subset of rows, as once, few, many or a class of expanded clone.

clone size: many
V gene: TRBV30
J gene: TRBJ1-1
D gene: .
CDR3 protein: CAWNPGTNTEAFF
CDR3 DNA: TGTGCCTGGAACCCAGGTACCAACACTGAAGCTTTCTTT

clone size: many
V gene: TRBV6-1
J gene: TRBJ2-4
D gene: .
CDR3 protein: CASRTGASKNIQYF
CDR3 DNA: TGTGCCAGCAGGACCGGGGCCTCCAAAAACATTCAGTACTTC

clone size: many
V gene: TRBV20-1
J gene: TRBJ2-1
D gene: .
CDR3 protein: CSARDLEGGLGDEQFF
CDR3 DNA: TGCAGTGCTAGAGATCTGGAGGGGGGCCTGGGAGATGAGCAGTTCTTC

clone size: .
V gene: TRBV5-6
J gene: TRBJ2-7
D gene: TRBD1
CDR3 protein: CASSPSTGEQYF
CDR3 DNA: TGTGCCAGCAGCCCTTCGACAGGGGAGCAGTACTTC

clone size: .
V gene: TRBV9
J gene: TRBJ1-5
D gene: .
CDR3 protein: CASSTLSREDTQHF
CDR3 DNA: TGTGCCAGCAGCACATTATCCAGGGAGGATACGCAGCATTTT

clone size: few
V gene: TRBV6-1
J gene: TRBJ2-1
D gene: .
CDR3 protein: CASSGQFF
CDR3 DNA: TGTGCCAGCAGTGGGCAGTTCTTC

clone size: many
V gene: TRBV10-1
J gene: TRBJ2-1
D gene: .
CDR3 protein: CASSESSGLAGSYNEQFF
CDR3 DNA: TGCGCCAGCAGTGAGTCTTCAGGGCTAGCAGGCTCCTACAATGAGCAGTTCTTC

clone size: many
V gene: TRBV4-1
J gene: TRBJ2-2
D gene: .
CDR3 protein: CASSEGVRGTGELFF
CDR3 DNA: TGCGCCAGCAGCGAGGGGGTGAGGGGGACCGGGGAGCTGTTTTTT

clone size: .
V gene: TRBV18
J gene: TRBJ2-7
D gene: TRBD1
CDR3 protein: CASSPTGTGSYEQYF
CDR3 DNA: TGTGCCAGCTCACCAACCGGGACAGGATCCTACGAGCAGTACTTC

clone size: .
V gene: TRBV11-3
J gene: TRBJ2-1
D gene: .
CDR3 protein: CASSLVGGEQFF
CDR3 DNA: TGTGCCAGCAGCTTAGTCGGGGGTGAGCAATTCTTT

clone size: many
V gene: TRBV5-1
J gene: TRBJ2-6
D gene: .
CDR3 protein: CASTGANVLTF
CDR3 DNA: TGCGCCAGCACTGGGGCCAACGTCCTGACTTTC

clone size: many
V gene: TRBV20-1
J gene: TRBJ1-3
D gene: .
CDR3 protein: CSAKLIKQGVENTIYF
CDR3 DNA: TGCAGTGCCAAACTTATTAAACAGGGAGTTGAGAACACCATATATTTT

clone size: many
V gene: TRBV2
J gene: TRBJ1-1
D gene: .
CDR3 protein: CASTGTGGAENTEAFF
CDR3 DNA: TGTGCCAGCACAGGAACGGGGGGCGCAGAAAACACTGAAGCTTTCTTT

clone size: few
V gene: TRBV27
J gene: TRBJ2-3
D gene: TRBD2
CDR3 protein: CASSPGLSTDTQYF
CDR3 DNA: TGTGCCAGCAGTCCGGGACTAAGCACAGATACGCAGTATTTT

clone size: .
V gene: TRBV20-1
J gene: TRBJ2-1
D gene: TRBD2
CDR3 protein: CSARDLFYALAGDTEHEQFF
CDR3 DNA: TGCAGTGCTAGAGATCTATTTTATGCGCTAGCGGGAGACACGGAACATGAGCAGTTCTTC

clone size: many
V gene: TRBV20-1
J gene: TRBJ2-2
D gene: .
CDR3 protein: CSARWGTTNTGELFF
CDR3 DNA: TGCAGTGCTAGATGGGGGACAACGAACACCGGGGAGCTGTTTTTT

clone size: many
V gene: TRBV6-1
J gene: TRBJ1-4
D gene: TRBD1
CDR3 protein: CASSEPGQGQNEKLFF
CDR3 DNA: TGTGCCAGCAGTGAACCCGGACAGGGTCAGAATGAAAAACTGTTTTTT

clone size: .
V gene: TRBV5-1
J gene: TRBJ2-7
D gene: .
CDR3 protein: CASSLSDSSYEQYF
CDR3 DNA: TGCGCCAGCAGCTTGTCCGACAGTTCCTACGAGCAGTACTTC

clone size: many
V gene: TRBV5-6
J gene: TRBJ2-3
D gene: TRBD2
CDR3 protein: CASSFVSGSTHPTDTQYF
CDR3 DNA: TGTGCCAGCAGCTTCGTCAGCGGGAGCACTCATCCCACAGATACGCAGTATTTT

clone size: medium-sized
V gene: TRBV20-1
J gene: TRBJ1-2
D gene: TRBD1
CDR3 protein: CSAFNKTGAVYGYTF
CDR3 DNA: TGCAGTGCTTTCAATAAGACAGGGGCGGTCTATGGCTACACCTTC

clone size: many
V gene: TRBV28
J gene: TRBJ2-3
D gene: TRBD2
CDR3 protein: CAAHAGVGTDTQYF
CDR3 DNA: TGTGCAGCACATGCGGGAGTGGGGACAGATACGCAGTATTTT

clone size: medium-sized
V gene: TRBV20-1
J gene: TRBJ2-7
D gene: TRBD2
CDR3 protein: CSARDPGGGRASYEQYF
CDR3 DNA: TGCAGTGCTAGAGACCCGGGAGGGGGGCGCGCCTCCTACGAGCAGTACTTC

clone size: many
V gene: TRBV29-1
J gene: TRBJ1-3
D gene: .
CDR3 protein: CSVIQGGRGNTIYF
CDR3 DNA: TGCAGCGTTATTCAGGGAGGGAGAGGAAACACCATATATTTT

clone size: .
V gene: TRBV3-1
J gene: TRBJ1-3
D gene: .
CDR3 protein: CASSQYRGNTLYF
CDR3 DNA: TGTGCCAGCAGTCAATATCGTGGAAACACCTTATATTTT

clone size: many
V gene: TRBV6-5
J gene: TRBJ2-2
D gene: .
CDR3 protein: CASSYGTGELFF
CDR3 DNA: TGTGCCAGCAGTTACGGGACCGGGGAGCTGTTTTTT

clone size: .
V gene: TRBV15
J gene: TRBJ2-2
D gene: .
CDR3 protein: CATSSRRTRGELFF
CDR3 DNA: TGTGCCACCAGCAGTAGGAGGACCAGGGGGGAGCTGTTTTTT

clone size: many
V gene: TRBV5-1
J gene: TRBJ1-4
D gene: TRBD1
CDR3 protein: CASSLQGEKGEKLFF
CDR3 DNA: TGCGCCAGCAGCTTACAGGGGGAGAAGGGTGAAAAACTGTTTTTT

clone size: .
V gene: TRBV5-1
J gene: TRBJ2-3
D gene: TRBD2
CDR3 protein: CASGAGGLTYTQYF
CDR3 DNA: TGCGCCAGCGGGGCGGGGGGGCTCACATATACGCAGTATTTT

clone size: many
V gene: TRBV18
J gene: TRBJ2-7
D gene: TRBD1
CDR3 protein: CASSRQGYEQYF
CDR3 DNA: TGTGCCAGCTCACGACAGGGCTACGAGCAGTACTTC

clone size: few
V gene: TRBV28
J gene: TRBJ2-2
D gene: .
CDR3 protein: CASKIQTNTGELFF
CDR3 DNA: TGTGCCAGCAAGATACAAACAAACACCGGGGAGCTGTTTTTT

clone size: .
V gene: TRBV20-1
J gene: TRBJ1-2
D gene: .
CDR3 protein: CSARGTVGYTF
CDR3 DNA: TGCAGTGCTAGAGGGACAGTCGGCTACACCTTC

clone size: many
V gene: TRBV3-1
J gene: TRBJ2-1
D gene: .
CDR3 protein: CASSPPYSSYNEQFF
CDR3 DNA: TGTGCCAGCAGCCCCCCGTACTCCTCCTACAATGAGCAGTTCTTC

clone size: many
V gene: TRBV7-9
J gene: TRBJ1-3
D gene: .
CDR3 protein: CASRLERNTIYF
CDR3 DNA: TGTGCCAGCAGATTAGAGAGAAACACCATATATTTT

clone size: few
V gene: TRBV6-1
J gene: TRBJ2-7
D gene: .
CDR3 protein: CASRLGGIYEQYF
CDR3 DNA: TGTGCCAGCAGGTTGGGGGGCATCTACGAGCAGTACTTC

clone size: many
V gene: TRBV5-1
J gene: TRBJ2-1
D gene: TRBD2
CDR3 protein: CASSLRTGRLAGAYNEQFF
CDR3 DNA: TGCGCCAGCAGCCTCCGGACAGGAAGACTAGCGGGAGCCTACAATGAGCAGTTCTTC

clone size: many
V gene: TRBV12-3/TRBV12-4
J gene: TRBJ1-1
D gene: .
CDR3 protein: CASSTPGGATEAFF
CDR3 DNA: TGTGCCAGCAGTACTCCCGGGGGGGCCACTGAAGCTTTCTTT

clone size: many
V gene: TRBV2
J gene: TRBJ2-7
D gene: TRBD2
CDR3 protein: CASSGLAGQEQYF
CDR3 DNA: TGTGCCAGCAGTGGACTAGCGGGACAAGAGCAGTACTTC

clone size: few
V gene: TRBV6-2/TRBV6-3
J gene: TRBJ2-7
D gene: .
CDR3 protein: CASSYEVISYEQYF
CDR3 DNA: TGTGCCAGCAGTTACGAGGTGATCTCTTACGAGCAGTACTTC

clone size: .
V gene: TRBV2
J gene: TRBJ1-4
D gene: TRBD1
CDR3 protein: CASSLDRGSNEKLFF
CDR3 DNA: TGTGCCAGCAGTCTCGACAGGGGAAGTAATGAAAAACTGTTTTTT

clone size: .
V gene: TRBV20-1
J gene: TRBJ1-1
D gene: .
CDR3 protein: CSASTVYMNTEAFF
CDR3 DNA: TGCAGTGCTAGCACAGTCTATATGAACACTGAAGCTTTCTTT

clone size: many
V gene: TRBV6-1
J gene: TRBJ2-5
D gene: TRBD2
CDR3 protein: CASSWTSGATTYQETQYF
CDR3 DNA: TGTGCCAGCAGTTGGACTAGCGGGGCAACAACGTACCAAGAGACCCAGTACTTC

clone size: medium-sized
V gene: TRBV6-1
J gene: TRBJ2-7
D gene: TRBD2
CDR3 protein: CASRGSGRIYEQYF
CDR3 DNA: TGTGCCAGCAGGGGGAGCGGGAGAATCTACGAGCAGTACTTC

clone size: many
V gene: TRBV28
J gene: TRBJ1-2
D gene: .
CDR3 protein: CASSLYAYYGYTF
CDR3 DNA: TGTGCCAGCAGTTTATATGCATACTATGGCTACACCTTC

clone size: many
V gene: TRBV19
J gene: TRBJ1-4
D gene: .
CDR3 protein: CASSKSRDNKLFF
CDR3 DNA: TGTGCCAGTAGTAAGAGCCGGGACAATAAACTGTTTTTT

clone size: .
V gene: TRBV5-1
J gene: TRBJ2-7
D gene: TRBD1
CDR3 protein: CASSLVGQGVEQYF
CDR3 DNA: TGCGCCAGCAGCTTGGTGGGACAGGGGGTTGAGCAGTACTTC